Each of the 25 T cell receptor beta chains below was sequenced from the same sample in a study of blood T cell repertoires in COVID-19. Produced via immunoSEQ multiplex PCR; TCRdb's table is partial and in-frame only. The table shows 100,000 or so clones, with around 84% occurring only once. Input material: peripheral blood. The origin of the receptors is a woman aged 70-85 years with active or convalescent COVID-19.

This clone was recorded only once. The chain carries TRBV5-4 and TRBJ2-2; 9 bases agree with TRBD2. CDR3 length equals 17 residues. J gave up 1 base and V 4 bases, and 8 bases lay outside the gene matches. Germline V gene lookup returns CDR1 SGHNT and CDR2 YYREEE (reference sequence). In nucleotides, the CDR3 is TGTGCCAGCAGCATTGTGACTAGCGGAGGGAACACCGGGGAGCTGTTTTTT. This sequence encodes CASSIVTSGGNTGELFF.

This chain links TRBV10-3 with TRBJ1-2; D uncertain. In germline, CDR1 is ENHRY, CDR2 SYGVKD. The CDR3 consists of 15 residues. V lost 0 bases and J lost 0, with 8 bases in between. CDR3 in DNA: TGTGCCATCAGTGAGTCCGAGGTAGCTAACTATGGCTACACCTTC. Protein sequence: CAISESEVANYGYTF.

V is TRBV6-5 and J is TRBJ2-7; a weak D match, TRBD2 (6 bases). The V end was cut by 6 bases, the J end by 6 bases, with 12 bases between. Germline CDR1 and CDR2: MNHEY and SVGAGI. This CDR3 region has 12 residues. The CDR3 here is CASSYTEGEQYF. The CDR3 nucleotides are TGTGCCAGCAGCTACACGGAGGGCGAGCAGTACTTC.

Of note for this clone: The same CDR3 can be traced to other DNA sequences in this sample. The genes are TRBV7-9 and TRBJ2-3; 10 positions agree with TRBD2. This CDR3 is built from 15 residues. V shed 5 bases, J shed 3 bases, and the junction held 5 bases outside the gene matches. Germline CDR1 and CDR2: SEHNR and FQNEAQ (reference sequence). CDR3 nucleotides: TGTGCCAGCAGCCCACCGGGACTAGCGACAGATACGCAGTATTTT. It codes for CASSPPGLATDTQYF.

V usage is TRBV19 and J usage is TRBJ1-1; TRBD1 is a possible D gene (6 bases). The CDR3 contains 15 residues. Germline assignment: CDR1 LNHDA and CDR2 SQIVND (reference sequence). The V gene lost 4 bases and the J gene lost 4 bases, with 16 bases spanning the gap. The CDR3 region has the DNA TGTGCCAGTAGTAGCCCGGGGGGGGCCGGCACTGAAGCTTTCTTT. Its translation: CASSSPGGAGTEAFF. The variable domain in full, with the rest retrieved from reference TRBV19 and TRBJ1-1, is DGGITQSPKYLFRKEGQNVTLSCEQNLNHDAMYWYRQDPGQGLRLIYYSQIVNDFQKGDIAEGYSVSREKKESFPLTVTSAQKNPTAFYLCASSSPGGAGTEAFFGQGTRLTVV.

This clone appeared a few times. The V and J genes are TRBV18 and TRBJ2-1; 11 nucleotides agree with TRBD2. This CDR3 has 16 amino acids. Germline lookup yields CDR1 KGHSH and CDR2 LQKENI. V was clipped by 0 bases and J by 10 bases; unmatched bases: 8. In DNA form, the CDR3 reads TGTGCCAGCTCACCACCGGGGCTAGCGGGGGGCCACGAGCAGTTCTTC. Translated, it gives CASSPPGLAGGHEQFF.

There are many counts of this clone. The genes are TRBV2 and TRBJ1-1; tentatively, D is TRBD1 (6 bases). The CDR3 spans 15 residues. CDR1 is SNHLY and CDR2 is FYNNEI in the germline V gene. Trimming removed 8 bases at V and 2 bases at J, with 18 bases between. The CDR3, as DNA: TGTGCCAGCCGGAGAGGGGGGGGTAAAAACACTGAAGCTTTCTTT. It is translated as CASRRGGGKNTEAFF. Drawing the rest from reference TRBV2 and TRBJ1-1, the complete variable domain is EPEVTQTPSHQVTQMGQEVILRCVPISNHLYFYWYRQILGQKVEFLVSFYNNEISEKSEIFDDQFSVERPDGSNFTLKIRSTKLEDSAMYFCASRRGGGKNTEAFFGQGTRLTVV.

The V call is TRBV28, the J call TRBJ1-1; D gene uncertain. CDR1 and CDR2 from the germline V gene are MDHEN and SYDVKM. Trimming cost V 6 bases and J 2 bases, with 10 bases left between them. CDR3 size: 13 residues. CDR3 amino acids: CASSRTGNTEAFF. The DNA for the CDR3 is TGTGCCAGCAGCCGGACGGGAAACACTGAAGCTTTCTTT. Together with reference TRBV28 and TRBJ1-1, the CDR3 gives the full variable domain: DVKVTQSSRYLVKRTGEKVFLECVQDMDHENMFWYRQDPGLGLRLIYFSYDVKMKEKGDIPEGYSVSREKKERFSLILESASTNQTSMYLCASSRTGNTEAFFGQGTRLTVV.

This chain uses TRBV11-2 with TRBJ2-3; 9 nucleotides align to TRBD1. Per the germline V gene, CDR1 is SGHAT and CDR2 is FQNNGV. CDR3 length: 16 amino acids. The V segment lost 1 base and the J segment 5 bases; nucleotides outside the gene matches: 7. CDR3 residues: CASSLGGTGWGDTQYF. The CDR3 DNA reads as TGTGCCAGCAGCTTAGGTGGGACAGGGTGGGGAGATACGCAGTATTTT. Together with reference TRBV11-2 and TRBJ2-3, the CDR3 gives the full variable domain: EAGVAQSPRYKIIEKRQSVAFWCNPISGHATLYWYQQILGQGPKLLIQFQNNGVVDDSQLPKDRFSAERLKGVDSTLKIQPAKLEDSAVYLCASSLGGTGWGDTQYFGPGTRLTVL.

This clone was recorded a few times. The chain joins TRBV5-5 to TRBJ1-5; the match to TRBD1 covers 7 bases. The V and J ends lost 4 bases and 6 bases, in that order; junction bases with no gene match: 13. The CDR3 is made up of 16 amino acids. Germline V gene data show CDR1 as SGHKS and CDR2 as YYEKEE (reference sequence). For the CDR3, the DNA is TGTGCCAGCAGCCCTTCGGGACAGCTGATAGGTCAGCCCCAGCATTTT. Its translation is CASSPSGQLIGQPQHF.

The V and J genes are TRBV12-3 or TRBV12-4 and TRBJ2-7; perhaps TRBD2 as D (6 bases). CDR3 length equals 12 residues. The V and J ends lost 6 bases and 7 bases respectively, with 13 bases between them. The CDR3 protein is CASSMGLLEQYF. The CDR3 DNA reads TGTGCCAGCAGCATGGGACTTTTGGAGCAGTACTTC.

The chain couples TRBV30 to TRBJ2-2; 13 nucleotides line up with TRBD2. The CDR3 sequence is 16 residues long. The trim removed 5 bases at V and 7 bases at J, leaving 10 bases unmatched. From germline, CDR1 is GTSNPN and CDR2 SVGIG (reference sequence). CDR3 in DNA: TGTGCCTGGGCGAGGACTAGCGGGAGCCCTCACGGGGAGCTGTTTTTT. The encoded protein is CAWARTSGSPHGELFF.

In its sample, this clone was seen a few times. The chain combines TRBV7-9 with TRBJ1-3; D is unresolved. The CDR3 contains 18 residues. V was cut by 3 bases and J by 0 bases, with 18 bases left in between. Germline loops: CDR1 SEHNR, CDR2 FQNEAQ (reference sequence). The CDR3 loop reads CASSLKGRGSFSGNTIYF. Written as DNA, the CDR3 is TGTGCCAGCAGCTTGAAGGGTCGGGGATCTTTCTCTGGAAACACCATATATTTT.

The V and J genes are TRBV5-4 and TRBJ2-7, with 11 bases lining up with TRBD1. The CDR3 has 15 residues. The V and J ends lost 4 bases and 6 bases, in that order; junction bases with no gene match: 9. Germline V gene data show CDR1 as SGHNT and CDR2 as YYREEE (reference sequence). CDR3 in DNA: TGTGCCAGCAGCCCCGGACAGGGGGCCCCCAGCGAGCAGTACTTC. It specifies CASSPGQGAPSEQYF.

The CDR3 bases are TGTGCCAGCAGCTTAAAAGGGAGCGGGGCTAGCACAGATACGCAGTATTTT. This translates into CASSLKGSGASTDTQYF. The rearrangement joins TRBV11-2 to TRBJ2-3, with TRBD2 matching 7 bases. The J segment lost 0 bases and the V segment lost 2 bases, leaving 8 bases of the junction unmatched. Per the germline V gene, CDR1 is SGHAT and CDR2 is FQNNGV. The CDR3 has 17 amino acids.

The sample holds one count of this clone. Other DNA sequences in this specimen translate into the identical CDR3. CDR3 region: CASSLGGGSYEQYF. The DNA of the CDR3 is TGTGCCAGCAGCTTAGGCGGAGGGTCCTACGAGCAGTACTTC. This chain joins TRBV7-2 and TRBJ2-7, with D tentatively TRBD2 (6 bases). CDR1 and CDR2 from the germline V gene are SGHTA and FQGNSA. V lost 1 base and J lost 1, with 8 bases in between. There are 14 residues in the CDR3.

The V call is TRBV28, the J call TRBJ2-3; 9 bases are a match to TRBD1. This CDR3 region has 15 residues. The germline CDR1 and CDR2 sequences are MDHEN and SYDVKM. The junction had 11 bases not matched to a gene; V was cut back by 6 bases and J by 7 bases. The CDR3, as DNA: TGTGCCAGCAGCGGCCGGGACAGGGATGTGTATACGCAGTATTTT. This codes for CASSGRDRDVYTQYF.

The V and J genes are TRBV7-2 and TRBJ1-3; no definite D call. The CDR3 has 14 residues. The V gene lost 5 bases and the J gene lost 0 bases, with 8 bases spanning the gap. The germline V gene encodes CDR1 SGHTA and CDR2 FQGNSA. The CDR3 spells CASSKESSGNTIYF. DNA of the CDR3: TGTGCCAGCAGCAAGGAGAGCTCTGGAAACACCATATATTTT.

The chain couples TRBV5-1 to TRBJ2-7; 7 bases match TRBD1. CDR1 SGHRS and CDR2 YFSETQ come from the germline V gene. V trimming: 3 bases; J trimming: 5 bases; junction bases outside the gene matches: 2. There are 12 residues in the CDR3. DNA for the CDR3: TGCGCCAGCAGCTCACAGGGGAACGAGCAGTACTTC. It codes for CASSSQGNEQYF. Full variable domain (missing parts from reference TRBV5-1 and TRBJ2-7): KAGVTQTPRYLIKTRGQQVTLSCSPISGHRSVSWYQQTPGQGLQFLFEYFSETQRNKGNFPGRFSGRQFSNSRSEMNVSTLELGDSALYLCASSSQGNEQYFGPGTRLTVT.

This chain uses TRBV11-2 with TRBJ1-3; maybe TRBD1 (6 bases). The CDR3 consists of 15 residues. V shed 0 bases and J shed 4 bases, with 10 bases lying between them. Per germline, CDR1 SGHAT and CDR2 FQNNGV. Here the CDR3 reads CASSLDRRGGNTIYF. The CDR3 DNA follows: TGTGCCAGCAGCTTAGATCGCAGGGGAGGAAACACCATATATTTT. Using reference TRBV11-2 and TRBJ1-3 for the parts outside the CDR3, the full variable domain is EAGVAQSPRYKIIEKRQSVAFWCNPISGHATLYWYQQILGQGPKLLIQFQNNGVVDDSQLPKDRFSAERLKGVDSTLKIQPAKLEDSAVYLCASSLDRRGGNTIYFGEGSWLTVV.

This clone turned up a few times. V gene TRBV7-2 combines with J gene TRBJ2-3, with TRBD1 as a possible D gene (5 bases). The V end lost 1 base, the J end lost 0 bases, and 8 bases lay between the germline ends. CDR3 length equals 15 residues. Germline CDR1 and CDR2: SGHTA and FQGNSA. CDR3 sequence reads: CASSLGQPSTDTQYF. The CDR3 nucleotides read TGTGCCAGCAGCTTAGGACAGCCTAGCACAGATACGCAGTATTTT.

Only one count was recorded for this clone. The V and J genes are TRBV7-9 and TRBJ2-1; 13 positions match TRBD2. The CDR3 totals 18 residues. Germline CDR1 reads SEHNR; CDR2 reads FQNEAQ (reference sequence). V was clipped by 1 base and J by 2 bases; unmatched bases: 5. The CDR3 DNA follows: TGTGCCAGCAGCTTAGAAACTAGCGGGGGGGAAACCTACAATGAGCAGTTCTTC. This encodes CASSLETSGGETYNEQFF.

This chain uses TRBV6-5 with TRBJ2-5, with TRBD1 identical over 9 bases. Germline V gene lookup returns CDR1 MNHEY and CDR2 SVGAGI. The CDR3 spans 16 residues. The junction had 11 bases not matched to a gene; V was cut back by 4 bases and J by 5 bases. The CDR3 DNA sequence: TGTGCCAGCAGTTCCCAAAGGACAGGGGTGAAGGAGACCCAGTACTTC. Translating gives CASSSQRTGVKETQYF.

The rearrangement links TRBV6-5 to TRBJ1-3, with 8 positions matching TRBD1. V lost 10 bases and J lost 4; bases outside the gene matches: 12. The germline V gene has CDR1 MNHEY and CDR2 SVGAGI. This CDR3 region has 15 residues. The CDR3 region has the DNA TGTGCCACCCAGGGACAGGCTGGTAGGGGAAACACCATATATTTT. This sequence encodes CATQGQAGRGNTIYF.

This clone appeared a few times. The rearrangement uses TRBV5-4 and TRBJ1-3; D unclear. V was clipped by 1 base and J by 4 bases, with 9 bases between them. Germline-derived CDR1 and CDR2 are SGHNT and YYREEE (reference sequence). The CDR3 length is 14 residues. As DNA, the CDR3 is TGTGCCAGCAGCTTGCGGGAAGGAGGAAACACCATATATTTT. Protein product: CASSLREGGNTIYF.